These 19 T cell receptor beta chains originate from one sample sequenced in a study of shared clonotypes between healthy human individuals (dated by TCRdb to about 2020). CD8 naive samples were obtained by positive selection for CCR7 among CD45RO-negative cells, yielding a CD45RA+CCR7+ population from which TemRA cells were excluded. Libraries were built with the immunoSEQ multiplex PCR assay. Not all clones reach the TCRdb copy of this immuneACCESS table, which keeps in-frame sequences only. Checked studies attribute under half of the gap to unresolved V genes and leave the rest unexplained. Here the sample has 1.5 million to 2.5 million clones; approximately 94% occur a single time. The leading ten clones occupy under 1.5% of the sample. Sequenced material: naive CD8+ T cells sorted from blood. The sample's cell subset or site, from its label and the paper: CD45RA+CCR7+. These TCRs come from a man aged 18 to 35 in good health.

V gene TRBV27 combines with J gene TRBJ2-1, with D perhaps matching TRBD2 (6 bases). This CDR3 is 14 amino acids long. Trimming cost V 5 bases and J 2 bases, with 10 bases left between them. CDR1 MNHEY and CDR2 SMNVEV come from the germline V gene (reference sequence). CDR3 residues: CASSPGSTYNEQFF. The CDR3 DNA follows: TGTGCCAGCAGTCCCGGGAGTACCTACAATGAGCAGTTCTTC.

Remarks on this clone: Other nucleotide sequences in the sample specify the same CDR3. The rearrangement uses TRBV19 and TRBJ2-7, with 11 nucleotides matching TRBD1. Germline V gives CDR1 LNHDA, CDR2 SQIVND (reference sequence). This CDR3 is 14 amino acids long. Trimming took 5 bases from V and 4 from J; bases not matched to a gene: 4. CDR3 region: CASSPGQGAYEQYF. For the CDR3, the DNA is TGTGCCAGTAGTCCCGGACAGGGGGCTTACGAGCAGTACTTC.

This clone was counted a few times. The same CDR3 is also encoded by other DNA sequences in this sample. The chain joins TRBV14 to TRBJ2-7; D is unresolved. The CDR3 is 12 residues long. V lost 0 bases and J lost 2, with 2 bases in between. From germline, CDR1 is SGHDN and CDR2 FVKESK. CDR3 in amino acids: CASSQDTYEQYF. The CDR3 DNA sequence: TGTGCCAGCAGCCAAGATACCTACGAGCAGTACTTC.

V is TRBV10-2 and J is TRBJ2-3, with 10 bases fitting TRBD2. The CDR3 has 16 amino acids. From germline, CDR1 is WSHSY and CDR2 SAAADI. V lost 1 base and J lost 4; bases outside the gene matches: 5. The DNA for the CDR3 is TGCGCCAGCAGTGAGTTAGCGGGAGGAGGGTCAGATACGCAGTATTTT. Translating gives CASSELAGGGSDTQYF.

The chain joins TRBV11-2 to TRBJ2-7; D call uncertain. This CDR3 comprises 14 residues. Trimming took off 1 base at V and 3 bases at J, with 10 bases between the two ends. Germline V gene sequence: CDR1 SGHAT, CDR2 FQNNGV. As DNA, the CDR3 is TGTGCCAGCAGCTTAGTACTGGGAATCTACGAGCAGTACTTC. This codes for CASSLVLGIYEQYF.

The chain carries TRBV6-1 and TRBJ2-2, with TRBD2 matching over 12 bases. CDR3 length equals 15 residues. In germline, CDR1 is MNHNS, CDR2 SASEGT. V was pared by 10 bases and J by 7 bases, with 10 bases of the junction left unmatched. The CDR3 sequence: CATHLAGGRIGELFF. CDR3 DNA: TGTGCCACCCACCTAGCGGGGGGGCGGATCGGGGAGCTGTTTTTT.

This chain links TRBV20-1 with TRBJ1-1; D is possibly TRBD1 (5 bases). CDR1 is DFQATT and CDR2 is SNEGSKA in the germline V gene (reference sequence). This CDR3 has 11 amino acids. V lost 6 bases to trimming and J lost 7 bases, with 12 bases between them. As DNA, the CDR3 is TGCAGTGCATCAGGGTCGGGTGAAGCTTTCTTT. Its translation: CSASGSGEAFF.

The CDR3 loop is CASTLAGGNEQFF. The CDR3 nucleotides read TGTGCCAGCACGCTAGCGGGAGGCAATGAGCAGTTCTTC. The chain employs TRBV6-5 and TRBJ2-1; 11 nucleotides match TRBD2. This CDR3 contains 13 residues. Germline V CDR1 and CDR2: MNHEY, SVGAGI. With V trimmed by 7 bases and J by 6 bases, 2 bases remained unmatched.

The chain couples TRBV2 to TRBJ1-2; no firm D call. The CDR3 runs 14 residues. Germline loops: CDR1 SNHLY, CDR2 FYNNEI. Trimming shortened V by 2 bases and J by 2 bases, and 9 bases separated the two germline ends. The CDR3 reads CASSELTENYGYTF. The CDR3 DNA reads TGTGCCAGCAGTGAACTAACGGAAAACTATGGCTACACCTTC.

The CDR3 bases are TGTGCCAGCAGTGAATCCCCGACAGGTTACACAGATACGCAGTATTTT. This codes for CASSESPTGYTDTQYF. The V and J genes are TRBV25-1 and TRBJ2-3; TRBD1 is a possible D gene (6 bases). The V end lost 1 base, the J end lost 2 bases, and 13 bases lay between the germline ends. This CDR3 has 16 residues. CDR1 and CDR2 (germline): MGHDK, SYGVNS. Full variable domain (remainder filled in from reference TRBV25-1 and TRBJ2-3): EADIYQTPRYLVIGTGKKITLECSQTMGHDKMYWYQQDPGMELHLIHYSYGVNSTEKGDLSSESTVSRIRTEHFPLTLESARPSHTSQYLCASSESPTGYTDTQYFGPGTRLTVL.

Here the CDR3 DNA reads TGTGCCAGCAGTGGACAGGGGGCAGACACCGGGGAGCTGTTTTTT. Its translation: CASSGQGADTGELFF. The chain links TRBV28 to TRBJ2-2; TRBD1 matches at 11 bases. Unmatched junction bases numbered 2, after V lost 5 bases and J lost 3 bases. The CDR3 sequence is 15 residues long. Germline CDR1 reads MDHEN; CDR2 reads SYDVKM.

The gene calls are TRBV5-6 and TRBJ1-3, with D tentatively TRBD1 (6 bases). The CDR3 consists of 14 residues. Germline CDR1 is SGHDT and CDR2 is YYEEEE. The V end lost 4 bases, the J end lost 0 bases, and 8 bases lay between the germline ends. This CDR3 is CASSEGGSGNTIYF. The DNA for the CDR3 is TGTGCCAGCAGCGAAGGGGGCTCTGGAAACACCATATATTTT.

V gene TRBV6-1 combines with J gene TRBJ2-7; tentative D call: TRBD1 (5 bases). The germline V gene encodes CDR1 MNHNS and CDR2 SASEGT. This CDR3 is built from 12 residues. The V end was cut by 11 bases, the J end by 0 bases, with 11 bases between. Written as DNA, the CDR3 is TGTGCCGCCGGACATCTCTCCTACGAGCAGTACTTC. Translation: CAAGHLSYEQYF.

On this clone: Within the sample, other DNA sequences also encode this same CDR3. The chain combines TRBV30 with TRBJ2-7; D might be TRBD2 (5 bases). The CDR3 consists of 13 residues. Trimming pared 3 bases from V and 4 bases from J, leaving 13 bases between. Germline CDR1 and CDR2: GTSNPN and SVGIG (reference sequence). Here the CDR3 DNA reads TGTGCCTGGAGCCCGGACTCCCCTTACGAGCAGTACTTC. Translating gives CAWSPDSPYEQYF. The complete variable domain, with remaining parts taken from reference TRBV30 and TRBJ2-7, reads SQTIHQWPATLVQPVGSPLSLECTVEGTSNPNLYWYRQAAGRGLQLLFYSVGIGQISSEVPQNLSASRPQDRQFILSSKKLLLSDSGFYLCAWSPDSPYEQYFGPGTRLTVT.

This clone was seen a single time. The chain joins TRBV19 to TRBJ1-1, with 10 positions matching TRBD1. Germline-derived CDR1 and CDR2 are LNHDA and SQIVND (reference sequence). The CDR3 length is 15 residues. V shed 2 bases and J 6 bases; nucleotides not matched to a gene: 6. The chain's CDR3 is CASSIRGTGESEAFF. CDR3 nucleotide sequence: TGTGCCAGTAGTATAAGGGGGACAGGGGAATCTGAAGCTTTCTTT. Full variable domain (outside the CDR3, taken from reference TRBV19 and TRBJ1-1): DGGITQSPKYLFRKEGQNVTLSCEQNLNHDAMYWYRQDPGQGLRLIYYSQIVNDFQKGDIAEGYSVSREKKESFPLTVTSAQKNPTAFYLCASSIRGTGESEAFFGQGTRLTVV.

This clone was picked up one time. V is TRBV15 and J is TRBJ2-7; the D call may be TRBD1 or TRBD2 (6 bases each). Looked up from germline, CDR1 is LNHNV and CDR2 is YYDKDF (reference sequence). V lost 0 bases to trimming and J lost 5 bases, with 20 bases between them. CDR3 length: 17 residues. In DNA form, the CDR3 reads TGTGCCACCAGCAGAGATCCACAAGGGGGGTTTATCCACGAGCAGTACTTC. It encodes CATSRDPQGGFIHEQYF.

This chain connects TRBV7-2 to TRBJ2-7, with 13 bases identical to TRBD2. V gave up 3 bases and J gave up 5 bases; unmatched junction bases: 1. Germline CDR1 is SGHTA and CDR2 is FQGNSA. The CDR3 has 14 residues. CDR3 in amino acids: CASSFGTSGDEQYF. The CDR3 coding sequence is TGTGCCAGCAGCTTTGGGACTAGCGGGGACGAGCAGTACTTC.

The table lists this clone with a few counts. The V and J genes are TRBV9 and TRBJ1-3; 7 nucleotides line up with TRBD1. This CDR3 region has 14 residues. Trimming removed 0 bases from V and 4 bases from J; junction bases left unmatched: 1. The V gene's germline CDR1 is SGDLS and CDR2 YYNGEE. The CDR3, as DNA: TGTGCCAGCAGCGTAGCACAGGGGGGAAACACCATATATTTT. Its translation is CASSVAQGGNTIYF.

Worth noting for this clone: Relative to the germline gene, one junction end is altered; a read error may explain this. The gene calls are TRBV29-1 and TRBJ2-7; 7 bases are shared with TRBD1. The CDR3 runs 12 residues. Germline V lookup: CDR1 SQVTM, CDR2 ANQGSEA. Written as DNA, the CDR3 is TGCAGCGTTGGGCAGGGGGTTTACGAGCGGTACTTC. As protein: CSVGQGVYERYF.